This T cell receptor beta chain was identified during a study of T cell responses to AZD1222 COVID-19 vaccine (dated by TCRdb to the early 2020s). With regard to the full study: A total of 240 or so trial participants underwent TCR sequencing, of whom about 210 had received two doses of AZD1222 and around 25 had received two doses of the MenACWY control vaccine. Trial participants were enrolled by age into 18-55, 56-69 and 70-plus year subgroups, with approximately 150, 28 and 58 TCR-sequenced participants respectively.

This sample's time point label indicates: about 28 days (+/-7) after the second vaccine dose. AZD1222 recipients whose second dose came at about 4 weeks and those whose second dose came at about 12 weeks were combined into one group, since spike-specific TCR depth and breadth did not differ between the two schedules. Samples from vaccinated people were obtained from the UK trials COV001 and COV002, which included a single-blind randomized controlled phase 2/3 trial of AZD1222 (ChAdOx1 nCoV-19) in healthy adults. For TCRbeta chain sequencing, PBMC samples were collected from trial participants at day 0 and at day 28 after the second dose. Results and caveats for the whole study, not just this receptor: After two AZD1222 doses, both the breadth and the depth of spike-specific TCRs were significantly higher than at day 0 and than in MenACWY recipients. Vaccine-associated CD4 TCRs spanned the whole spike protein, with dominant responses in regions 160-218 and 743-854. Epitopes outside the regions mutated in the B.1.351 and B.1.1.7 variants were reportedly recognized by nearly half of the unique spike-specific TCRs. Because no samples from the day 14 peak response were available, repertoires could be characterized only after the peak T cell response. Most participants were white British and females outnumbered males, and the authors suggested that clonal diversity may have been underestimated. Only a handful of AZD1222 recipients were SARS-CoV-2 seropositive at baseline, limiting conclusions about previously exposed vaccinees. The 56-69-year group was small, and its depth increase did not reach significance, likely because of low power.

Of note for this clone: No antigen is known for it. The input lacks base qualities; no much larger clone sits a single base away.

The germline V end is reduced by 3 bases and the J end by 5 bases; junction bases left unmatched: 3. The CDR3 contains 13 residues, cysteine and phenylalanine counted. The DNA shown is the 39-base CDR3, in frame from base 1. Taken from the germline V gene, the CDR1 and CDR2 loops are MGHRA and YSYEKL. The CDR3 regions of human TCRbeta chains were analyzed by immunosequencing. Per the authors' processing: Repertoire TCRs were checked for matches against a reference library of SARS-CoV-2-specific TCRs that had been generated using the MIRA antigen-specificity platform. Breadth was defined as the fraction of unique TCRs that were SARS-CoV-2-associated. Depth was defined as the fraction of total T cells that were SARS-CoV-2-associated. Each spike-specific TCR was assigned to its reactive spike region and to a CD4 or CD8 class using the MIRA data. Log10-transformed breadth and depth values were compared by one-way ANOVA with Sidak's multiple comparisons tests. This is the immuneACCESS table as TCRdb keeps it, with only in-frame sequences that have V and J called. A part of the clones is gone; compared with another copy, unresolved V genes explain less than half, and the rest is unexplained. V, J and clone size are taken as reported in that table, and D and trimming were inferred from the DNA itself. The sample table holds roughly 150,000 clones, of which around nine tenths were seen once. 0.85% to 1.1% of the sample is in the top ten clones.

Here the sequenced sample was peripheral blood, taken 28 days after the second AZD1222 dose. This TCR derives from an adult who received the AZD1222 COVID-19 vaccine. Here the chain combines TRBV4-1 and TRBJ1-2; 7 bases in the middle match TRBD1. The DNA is TGCGCCAGCAGCCAGGACAGGATTTATGGCTACACCTTC. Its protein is CASSQDRIYGYTF.